Presented here are 14 T cell receptor beta chains from one specimen sequenced in a study of Tregs in tolerant kidney transplant recipients (dated by TCRdb to the late 2010s). The method was the immunoSEQ multiplex PCR assay. TCRdb retrieved this table from immuneACCESS and kept in-frame rearrangements only. Not all clones are present; in checked studies, unresolved V genes account for under half, and no reason is known for the remainder. The sample records roughly 70,000 clones, about 83% of which are singletons. About 4.5% of the sample belongs to the ten largest clones. The sequenced sample was CD4+ T cells from blood. These receptor sequences come from a human donor in good health.

The rearrangement joins TRBV5-6 to TRBJ2-5, with TRBD1 matching over 9 bases. Looked up from germline, CDR1 is SGHDT and CDR2 is YYEEEE. V lost 3 bases, J lost 5 bases, and 5 bases stayed unmatched. This CDR3 region has 14 residues. The CDR3 DNA reads as TGTGCCAGCAGCTCTCGACAGGGGGGCGAGACCCAGTACTTC. This gives the protein CASSSRQGGETQYF.

This chain joins TRBV19 and TRBJ2-7, with D uncertain. The CDR3 runs to 14 residues. In germline, CDR1 is LNHDA, CDR2 SQIVND (reference sequence). Trimming took 5 bases from V and 4 from J, leaving 15 bases between them. This CDR3 reads CASSLRHGAYEQYF. The CDR3 DNA reads as TGTGCCAGTAGTCTCCGCCATGGAGCTTACGAGCAGTACTTC.

The chain combines TRBV19 with TRBJ2-5, with 7 bases fitting TRBD2. The CDR3 extends over 15 amino acids. Germline CDR1 LNHDA, CDR2 SQIVND (reference sequence). Losses at the gene ends were 1 base for V and 5 bases for J; bases not matched to a gene: 7. CDR3 amino acids: CASSIAGGVRETQYF. The CDR3 DNA is TGTGCCAGTAGTATAGCGGGGGGAGTAAGGGAGACCCAGTACTTC.

Regarding this clone: The same CDR3 also results from other DNA sequences found in this sample. The gene calls are TRBV6-5 and TRBJ2-3; the D gene could be TRBD1 or TRBD2 (5 bases each). The length of the CDR3 is 11 residues. The V end lost 4 bases, the J end lost 6 bases, and 5 bases lay between the germline ends. Germline V gene lookup returns CDR1 MNHEY and CDR2 SVGAGI. CDR3 region: CASSWGDTQYF. CDR3 DNA: TGTGCCAGCAGTTGGGGGGATACGCAGTATTTT.

V gene TRBV30 combines with J gene TRBJ1-6, with unresolved D. Germline V gives CDR1 GTSNPN, CDR2 SVGIG (reference sequence). V lost 5 bases and J lost 9, with 11 bases in between. The CDR3 runs to 12 residues. CDR3 loop: CAWGSWTSPLHF. The CDR3 DNA is TGTGCCTGGGGCTCCTGGACTTCACCCCTCCACTTT.

The CDR3 sequence is CASSLGGGSYGYTF. The CDR3 nucleotides are TGTGCCAGCAGCTTGGGGGGAGGATCCTATGGCTACACCTTC. J is TRBJ1-2 and V is TRBV5-8; D gene unclear. This CDR3 region has 14 residues. V was trimmed by 0 bases and J by 4 bases, leaving 10 bases between them. From germline, CDR1 is SGHTS and CDR2 YDEGEE. Full variable domain (missing parts from reference TRBV5-8 and TRBJ1-2): EAGVTQSPTHLIKTRGQQATLRCSPISGHTSVYWYQQALGLGLQFLLWYDEGEERNRGNFPPRFSGRQFPNYSSELNVNALELEDSALYLCASSLGGGSYGYTFGSGTRLTVV.

Only a few counts were recorded for this clone. The chain uses TRBV19 and TRBJ2-5; TRBD1 matches 7 bases. Germline values: CDR1 LNHDA, CDR2 SQIVND (reference sequence). The CDR3 is 16 amino acids. V lost 4 bases to trimming and J lost 5 bases; unmatched junction nucleotides: 13. The CDR3 nucleotides read TGTGCCAGTAGTAACATCTCGCCCACAGGGGCGGAGACCCAGTACTTC. Translation gives CASSNISPTGAETQYF. Looking up the rest from reference TRBV19 and TRBJ2-5 gives the full variable domain: DGGITQSPKYLFRKEGQNVTLSCEQNLNHDAMYWYRQDPGQGLRLIYYSQIVNDFQKGDIAEGYSVSREKKESFPLTVTSAQKNPTAFYLCASSNISPTGAETQYFGPGTRLLVL.

A few counts support this clone. The chain couples TRBV5-1 to TRBJ2-5; 11 bases map to TRBD1. The trim removed 3 bases at V and 1 base at J, leaving 11 bases unmatched. The CDR3 has 18 amino acids. CDR1 is SGHRS and CDR2 is YFSETQ in the germline V gene. CDR3 residues: CASSYTPGQGGIQETQYF. The CDR3 region has the DNA TGCGCCAGCAGCTACACCCCGGGACAGGGGGGGATCCAAGAGACCCAGTACTTC.

The rearrangement links TRBV30 to TRBJ1-1; 8 bases are shared with TRBD1. V was clipped by 3 bases and J by 1 base; unmatched bases: 7. CDR3 size: 15 residues. Per the germline V gene, CDR1 is GTSNPN and CDR2 is SVGIG (reference sequence). Written as DNA, the CDR3 is TGTGCCTGGAGGGCCAGGGGGCGGCGGAACACTGAAGCTTTCTTT. Its translation: CAWRARGRRNTEAFF.

The V and J genes are TRBV7-8 and TRBJ1-1; maybe TRBD1 (5 bases). The germline gives CDR1 SGHVS, CDR2 FQNEAQ. The V and J ends lost 7 bases and 3 bases respectively, with 12 bases between them. CDR3 length: 13 amino acids. Here the CDR3 DNA reads TGTGCCAGCATCGGGACTGTAGACACTGAAGCTTTCTTT. The encoded protein is CASIGTVDTEAFF.

This CDR3 is CASSQDRVGGDTQYF. For the CDR3, the DNA is TGCGCCAGCAGCCAAGATCGAGTTGGTGGGGATACGCAGTATTTT. J is TRBJ2-3 and V is TRBV4-3; D not resolved. With 0 bases removed from V and 6 bases from J, the gap between germline ends came to 13 bases. This CDR3 comprises 15 residues. CDR1 is LGHNA, CDR2 YSLEER, per germline.

The V gene is TRBV7-2, the J gene TRBJ1-6, with a weak D call TRBD1 (6 bases). Germline CDR1 is SGHTA and CDR2 is FQGNSA. The CDR3 runs 15 residues. Trimming left V 3 bases short and J 9 bases short, with 15 bases between. In nucleotides, the CDR3 is TGTGCCAGCAGCTTTGATCCGGGGGCGGGTTCACCCCTCCACTTT. Its protein is CASSFDPGAGSPLHF.

This rearrangement joins TRBV5-1 to TRBJ2-1; D assignment may be TRBD1 or TRBD2 (5 bases each). The CDR3 contains 15 residues. Germline CDR1 SGHRS, CDR2 YFSETQ. V gave up 0 bases and J gave up 3 bases, with 10 bases separating them. The CDR3 region has the DNA TGCGCCAGCAGCTTGGTGGGGGTCAACTACAATGAGCAGTTCTTC. Amino acid sequence: CASSLVGVNYNEQFF.

The V call is TRBV7-6, the J call TRBJ2-1, with D perhaps matching TRBD2 (7 bases). CDR1 and CDR2 from the germline V gene are SGHVS and FNYEAQ. The CDR3 length is 14 residues. V lost 4 bases, J lost 7 bases, and 14 bases lay in between. CDR3 residues: CASSWGGPLNEQFF. CDR3 nucleotides: TGTGCCAGCAGCTGGGGGGGCCCATTAAATGAGCAGTTCTTC.